This TCR beta chain was recovered during a study of blood T cells in healthy people across ages. The study's findings and limits: The study found more naive CD4+ cells and higher diversity in long-lived than aged donors.

Primers used in a second PCR of about 7 to 12 cycles were a sample-barcoded 5' primer and a J-beta primer mix. One entry per CDR3 protein, called by TCRdb with MiXCR from the 5' RACE reads. The sample shows 1.5 million to 2 million distinct CDR3 sequences, about 35% of them seen only once. In regard to this clonotype: Its antigen is as yet unknown.

This clonotype was obtained from a woman in her 30s in good health. Specimen: blood.

CDR3 loop: CASSRPKTDTQYF. DNA of the CDR3: TGTGCCAGCAGCCGACCGAAGACAGATACGCAGTATTTT. The J gene is TRBJ2-3, the V gene TRBV28; D is unresolved. CDR1 and CDR2 (germline): MDHEN, SYDVKM. Trimming pared 6 bases from V and 3 bases from J, leaving 10 bases between. The CDR3 extends over 13 amino acids.